This T cell receptor beta chain derives from a study of beta chain features in type 1 diabetes. There was one heparinised blood draw per donor, averaging approximately 120 mL. The germline gives CDR1 LNHNV, CDR2 YYDKDF (reference sequence). This CDR3 contains 16 residues. Trimming cost V 1 base and J 10 bases; bases outside gene matches: 15. This clone showed up just a few times. Its antigen is as yet unknown. Reverse transcription of all isolated RNA meant that expressed TCRB transcripts were sequenced. An average of around 3.5 million reads was obtained for naive, central memory and regulatory T cell samples. Profiled with immunoSEQ multiplex PCR; TCRdb holds only in-frame clones, not every one. The sample includes 430,000 or so clones, about an eighth seen only once; the top ten take about 0.045%. Study-level results: Type 1 diabetes patients had TCRB CDR3s that were shorter (moderately but significantly so) in all four CD4+ subsets.

The TCR comes from a woman aged 18-30 years in good health. Sequenced: naive CD4+ T cells from blood. The chain couples TRBV15 to TRBJ2-7; 8 bases fit TRBD1. The CDR3 reads CATSRVLVGQGNIQYV. For the CDR3, the DNA is TGTGCCACCAGCAGAGTGCTCGTCGGACAGGGTAATATACAGTACGTC.